The 21 T cell receptor beta chains in this list originate from one sample, sequenced in a study of cytomegalovirus exposure and HLA in healthy donors. The data were produced by immunoSEQ multiplex PCR, yet TCRdb's version contains in-frame clones alone and is incomplete. The sample lists more than 75,000 clones; 85% to 95% were seen once. Sequencing was performed on PBMCs. These receptors were collected from a man younger than 35 in good health and CMV-seronegative.

V usage is TRBV27 and J usage is TRBJ2-2; D gene ambiguous. This CDR3 comprises 18 residues. From germline, CDR1 is MNHEY and CDR2 SMNVEV (reference sequence). V was trimmed by 3 bases and J by 4 bases, leaving 21 bases between them. The CDR3: CASSLSAHPGWRTGELFF. CDR3 nucleotides: TGTGCCAGCAGTTTGTCCGCGCACCCAGGATGGCGCACCGGGGAGCTGTTTTTT.

V and J are TRBV14 and TRBJ1-2, with TRBD1 matching over 7 bases. This CDR3 is 13 amino acids long. The J segment lost 7 bases and the V segment lost 4 bases, leaving 6 bases of the junction unmatched. Germline CDR1 is SGHDN and CDR2 is FVKESK. CDR3 coding DNA: TGTGCCAGCAGCCCGACAGGGTTGTCTGGCTACACCTTC. It specifies CASSPTGLSGYTF.

The chain has TRBV5-5 and TRBJ2-5, with TRBD2 matching 16 bases. Germline values: CDR1 SGHKS, CDR2 YYEKEE (reference sequence). Losses at the gene ends were 4 bases for V and 2 bases for J; bases not matched to a gene: 2. The CDR3 consists of 16 residues. CDR3 nucleotides: TGTGCCAGCAGCCCGGGACTAGCGGGAGGGCAAGAGACCCAGTACTTC. As protein: CASSPGLAGGQETQYF.

The table lists this clone with a count of one. CDR3 coding DNA: TGCGCCAGCAGCCTCGGACAGGGGGAGCCCCAGCATTTT. It yields the protein CASSLGQGEPQHF. V usage is TRBV5-1 and J usage is TRBJ1-5; 10 positions agree with TRBD1. V shed 4 bases and J 8 bases; nucleotides not matched to a gene: 3. The CDR3 spans 13 residues. CDR1 is SGHRS, CDR2 YFSETQ, per germline.

The V and J genes are TRBV27 and TRBJ2-7, with unresolved D. Trimming cost V 5 bases and J 6 bases, with 17 bases left between them. The CDR3 covers 14 residues. Germline CDR1 and CDR2: MNHEY and SMNVEV (reference sequence). CDR3 amino acids: CASSPSNLLSEQYF. CDR3 coding DNA: TGTGCCAGCAGTCCCTCAAACCTCTTGAGCGAGCAGTACTTC.

The chain joins TRBV2 to TRBJ1-4; the D is unclear. V lost 6 bases to trimming and J lost 2 bases, with 7 bases between them. Germline V gene data show CDR1 as SNHLY and CDR2 as FYNNEI. The CDR3 has 13 amino acids. In DNA, the CDR3 is TGTGCCAGCAGAGGGAGGACTAATGAAAAACTGTTTTTT. This gives the protein CASRGRTNEKLFF.

The chain recombines TRBV7-2 with TRBJ2-7, with TRBD1 matching 12 bases. Germline V gene data show CDR1 as SGHTA and CDR2 as FQGNSA. CDR3 length: 16 residues. Trimming cost V 3 bases and J 4 bases; bases outside gene matches: 7. This chain's CDR3 is CASSFTGTGGRYEQYF. CDR3 DNA sequence: TGTGCCAGCAGCTTCACCGGGACAGGGGGCCGATACGAGCAGTACTTC.

The chain carries TRBV7-6 and TRBJ2-2, with D uncertain. Germline V lookup: CDR1 SGHVS, CDR2 FNYEAQ. The CDR3 has 15 amino acids. Trimming left V 0 bases short and J 3 bases short, with 8 bases between. CDR3 coding DNA: TGTGCCAGCAGCTTAGCGCTCTACCACACCGGGGAGCTGTTTTTT. Translation gives CASSLALYHTGELFF.

The chain links TRBV5-8 to TRBJ2-1; D is unclear. V was trimmed by 0 bases and J by 8 bases, leaving 15 bases between them. Germline-derived CDR1 and CDR2 are SGHTS and YDEGEE. The CDR3 is 15 amino acids. In DNA form, the CDR3 reads TGTGCCAGCAGCTTGGCAGGCCAGCTCGGCGATGAGCAGTTCTTC. It specifies CASSLAGQLGDEQFF.

The V and J genes are TRBV4-1 and TRBJ2-7; 7 bases align to TRBD1. The CDR3 contains 14 residues. Germline CDR1 reads MGHRA; CDR2 reads YSYEKL. V dropped 5 bases and J dropped 3; count of bases not matched to a gene: 7. The CDR3 region is CASSSRTGLYEQYF. The CDR3 DNA reads TGCGCCAGCAGCTCGCGGACAGGACTCTACGAGCAGTACTTC.

This chain connects TRBV4-1 to TRBJ2-1, with 7 nucleotides matching TRBD2. The CDR3 is 15 residues long. V shed 1 base and J 3 bases; nucleotides not matched to a gene: 3. Germline V gene sequence: CDR1 MGHRA, CDR2 YSYEKL. The chain's CDR3 is CASSQVLADYNEQFF. DNA of the CDR3: TGCGCCAGCAGCCAAGTCCTAGCGGACTACAATGAGCAGTTCTTC.

This rearrangement joins TRBV14 to TRBJ2-3, with 8 positions matching TRBD2. This CDR3 has 17 amino acids. The germline V gene has CDR1 SGHDN and CDR2 FVKESK. Losses at the gene ends were 6 bases for V and 6 bases for J; bases not matched to a gene: 17. The CDR3: CASSRGLAGAGRDTQYF. CDR3 sequence (DNA): TGTGCCAGCAGTCGAGGGCTAGCGGGCGCCGGCCGCGATACGCAGTATTTT.

The chain carries TRBV6-4 and TRBJ1-2, with 7 bases identical to TRBD1. CDR3 length: 15 amino acids. CDR1 and CDR2 from the germline V gene are MRHNA and SNTAGT. The trim removed 2 bases at V and 2 bases at J, leaving 5 bases unmatched. CDR3 amino acids: CASSDHSTGNYGYTF. DNA of the CDR3: TGTGCCAGCAGTGACCATTCGACAGGGAACTATGGCTACACCTTC.

The gene calls are TRBV6-5 and TRBJ1-1; tentatively, D is TRBD1 (5 bases). The ends were cut back, 9 bases at V and 4 bases at J, with 12 bases in the middle. The V gene's germline CDR1 is MNHEY and CDR2 SVGAGI. The CDR3 loop spans 12 amino acids. This CDR3 is CASGGSGTEAFF. In nucleotides, the CDR3 is TGTGCCAGTGGGGGGTCGGGCACTGAAGCTTTCTTT.

The rearrangement joins TRBV6-5 to TRBJ1-6; 8 bases fit TRBD1. This CDR3 has 15 residues. CDR1 and CDR2 (germline): MNHEY, SVGAGI. The V segment lost 5 bases and the J segment 8 bases; nucleotides outside the gene matches: 8. The CDR3 DNA reads TGTGCCAGCAGTAAAAGACAGGGGATGTATTCACCCCTCCACTTT. Translation gives CASSKRQGMYSPLHF.

This clone occurred once. This sequence joins TRBV4-2 and TRBJ2-2; 9 positions agree with TRBD2. Germline CDR1 is LGHNA and CDR2 is YNFKEQ. J was trimmed by 4 bases and V by 0 bases; bases with no gene match: 3. The CDR3 covers 16 residues. The CDR3 loop reads CASSQDLAGFTGELFF. Here the CDR3 DNA reads TGTGCCAGCAGCCAAGATCTAGCGGGGTTCACCGGGGAGCTGTTTTTT.

This clone was recorded once. The chain combines TRBV5-1 with TRBJ2-2, with TRBD1 matching over 7 bases. The CDR3 runs to 15 residues. Unmatched junction bases numbered 2, after V lost 0 bases and J lost 3 bases. Germline V gives CDR1 SGHRS, CDR2 YFSETQ. In DNA, the CDR3 is TGCGCCAGCAGCTTGGGGGACAGCGACACCGGGGAGCTGTTTTTT. Translation: CASSLGDSDTGELFF.

The chain couples TRBV15 to TRBJ1-2, with 9 bases fitting TRBD1. The CDR3 runs to 15 residues. The V gene end was trimmed by 5 bases and the J gene end by 4 bases; junction bases not matched to a gene: 8. Germline CDR1 reads LNHNV; CDR2 reads YYDKDF (reference sequence). The DNA for the CDR3 is TGTGCCACCAGCCTACGGGACAGGGTATTCTATGGCTACACCTTC. It specifies CATSLRDRVFYGYTF.

J is TRBJ2-7 and V is TRBV7-2, with 7 bases aligning to TRBD1. Trimming removed 0 bases from V and 0 bases from J; junction bases left unmatched: 5. CDR1 SGHTA and CDR2 FQGNSA come from the germline V gene. The CDR3 totals 16 residues. The chain's CDR3 is CASSLAGQLSSYEQYF. For the CDR3, the DNA is TGTGCCAGCAGCTTAGCGGGACAGTTAAGCTCCTACGAGCAGTACTTC.

This chain uses TRBV30 with TRBJ2-7, with 9 bases fitting TRBD2. This CDR3 has 15 amino acids. Germline values: CDR1 GTSNPN, CDR2 SVGIG (reference sequence). The ends lost 2 bases at V and 4 bases at J; junction bases unmatched: 9. In DNA form, the CDR3 reads TGTGCCTGGAGTTTAGGACTAGCGAAACGATACGAGCAGTACTTC. It translates to CAWSLGLAKRYEQYF.

This clone showed up just once. The chain employs TRBV4-1 and TRBJ2-7; 14 nucleotides align to TRBD2. CDR1 is MGHRA, CDR2 YSYEKL, per germline. The trim removed 0 bases at V and 6 bases at J, leaving 7 bases unmatched. CDR3 length equals 17 residues. CDR3 sequence reads: CASSQDAGTSGRGEQYF. CDR3 bases: TGCGCCAGCAGCCAAGATGCTGGGACTAGCGGGAGAGGCGAGCAGTACTTC.